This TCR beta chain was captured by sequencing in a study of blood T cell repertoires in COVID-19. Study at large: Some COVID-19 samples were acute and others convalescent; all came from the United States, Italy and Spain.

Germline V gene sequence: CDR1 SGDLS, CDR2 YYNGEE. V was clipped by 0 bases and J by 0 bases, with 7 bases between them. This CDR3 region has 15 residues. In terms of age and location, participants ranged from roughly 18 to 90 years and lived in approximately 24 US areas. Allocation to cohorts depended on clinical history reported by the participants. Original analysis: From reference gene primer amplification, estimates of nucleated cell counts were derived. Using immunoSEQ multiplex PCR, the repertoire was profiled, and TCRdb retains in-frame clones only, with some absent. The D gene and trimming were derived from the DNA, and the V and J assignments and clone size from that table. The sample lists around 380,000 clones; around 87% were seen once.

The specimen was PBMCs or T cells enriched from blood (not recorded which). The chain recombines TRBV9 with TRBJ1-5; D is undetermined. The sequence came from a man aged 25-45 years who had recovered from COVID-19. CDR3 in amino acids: CASSVGGLSNQPQHF. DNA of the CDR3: TGTGCCAGCAGCGTAGGAGGGCTTAGCAATCAGCCCCAGCATTTT. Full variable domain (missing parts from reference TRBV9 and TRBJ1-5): DSGVTQTPKHLITATGQRVTLRCSPRSGDLSVYWYQQSLDQGLQFLIQYYNGEERAKGNILERFSAQQFPDLHSELNLSSLELGDSALYFCASSVGGLSNQPQHFGDGTRLSIL.